The T cell receptor (beta chain) described here comes from a study of vaccination effects on CD4 cells after COVID-19. Findings and caveats of the study: The study dataset contains few convalescent patients and includes no early post-infection timepoints.

Peptide-pool stimulation followed by sequencing identified expanded antigen-specific CD4+ clonotypes in the ViraFEST assay. Scientists isolated CD4+ T cells after a roughly nine-day culture period ended. Testing of the vaccine recipients showed negative nucleocapsid antibodies and no prior SARS-CoV-2 infection. A few million PBMC were seeded per well and grown in the presence of 10 IU/ml IL-2 and approximately 11 ug/ml peptides. On both days 3 and 7, half of the culture medium was replaced with IL-2 medium. The data were produced by immunoSEQ multiplex PCR, yet TCRdb's version contains in-frame clones alone and is incomplete. The sample has about 65,000 clones, approximately 76% seen once. About this clone: The antigen is not known.

The sample here was CD4+ T cells from PBMCs cultured with HCoV-NL63 spike peptides, taken before COVID-19 vaccination. This clonotype originated in a human donor who received a COVID-19 vaccine.

CDR3: CASSPQMGSGGYTF. CDR3 coding DNA: TGTGCCAGTAGTCCCCAGATGGGGAGCGGTGGCTACACCTTC. The gene calls are TRBV19 and TRBJ1-2; D is undetermined. The CDR3 is 14 amino acids. V was clipped by 5 bases and J by 7 bases, with 17 bases between them. Germline lookup yields CDR1 LNHDA and CDR2 SQIVND (reference sequence).